This entry features one T cell receptor (beta chain) sequence. Original analysis: Estimation of nucleated cell counts was performed using reference gene primer amplification. The data were produced by immunoSEQ multiplex PCR, yet TCRdb's version contains in-frame clones alone and is incomplete. That table gives V, J and clone size, and the DNA gave D and trimming. The table includes 170,000 or so clones, less than 90% detected once. The source of the sample is a study of blood T cell repertoires in COVID-19. Study background: The United States, Italy and Spain provided the acute and convalescent COVID-19 samples.

Those who participated ranged in age from roughly 18 to 90 years and resided in about two dozen US areas. The ends were cut back, 4 bases at V and 12 bases at J, with 18 bases in the middle. This CDR3 has 13 residues. This clonotype was obtained from a woman aged 50 to 60 who had recovered from COVID-19. This sequence joins TRBV12-3 or TRBV12-4 and TRBJ1-2, with D unclear. The specimen sequenced was PBMCs or T cells enriched from blood (not recorded which). This CDR3 reads CASSSHQRGLHTF. Here the CDR3 DNA reads TGTGCCAGCAGTTCCCACCAGCGAGGGCTCCACACCTTC.